These 28 T cell receptor beta chains were all obtained from the same sample, sequenced in a study of T cells after yellow fever vaccination. TCRdb re-derived calls from the 5' RACE reads in MiXCR, one entry per CDR3 protein. The profile covers 250,000 to 300,000 distinct CDR3 sequences, with approximately 10% appearing a single time and 3% to 3.5% taken by the ten largest. Sequences were derived from CD4+ T cells sorted from PBMCs, sampled 5 days after the yellow fever booster vaccination. Source of these receptors: a man between 18 and 29 years old who received the YFV17D yellow fever vaccine.

This clonotype has only a few counts. The chain links TRBV12-3 or TRBV12-4 to TRBJ2-2; perhaps TRBD1 as D (6 bases). This CDR3 comprises 14 residues. The V end was cut by 6 bases, the J end by 3 bases, with 11 bases between. This CDR3 is CASSFGTYTGELFF. As DNA, the CDR3 is TGTGCCAGCAGCTTTGGGACATACACCGGGGAGCTGTTTTTT.

This clonotype was observed a handful of times. The chain carries TRBV6-2 or TRBV6-3 and TRBJ1-2; D remains ambiguous. Germline CDR1 reads MNHEY; CDR2 reads SVGEGT. V was trimmed by 6 bases and J by 0 bases, leaving 8 bases between them. CDR3 size: 13 residues. This CDR3 is CASSRLANYGYTF. CDR3 in DNA: TGTGCCAGCAGCCGGCTAGCTAACTATGGCTACACCTTC.

This clonotype was detected only a few times. This sequence joins TRBV7-3 and TRBJ2-1; 10 bases line up with TRBD2. Germline V gene data show CDR1 as SGHTA and CDR2 as FQGTGA. V was clipped by 2 bases and J by 7 bases; unmatched bases: 5. This CDR3 is 15 amino acids long. CDR3 sequence (DNA): TGTGCCAGCAGCTTACGGTCTAGCGGGGGTAATGAGCAGTTCTTC. This gives the protein CASSLRSSGGNEQFF.

This clonotype was picked up a small number of times. V usage is TRBV10-3 and J usage is TRBJ2-3, with D maybe TRBD1 (5 bases). Germline V gene data show CDR1 as ENHRY and CDR2 as SYGVKD. There are 14 residues in the CDR3. V gave up 3 bases and J gave up 0 bases, with 7 bases separating them. This chain's CDR3 is CAISDRQSTDTQYF. CDR3 bases: TGTGCCATCAGTGACCGACAGAGCACAGATACGCAGTATTTT.

This clonotype was counted at least ten times. The rearrangement joins TRBV4-3 to TRBJ1-5; no definite D call. Germline V CDR1 and CDR2: LGHNA, YSLEER. V lost 0 bases to trimming and J lost 10 bases, with 10 bases between them. This CDR3 comprises 13 residues. CDR3 sequence (DNA): TGCGCCAGCAGCCAAGATACCCGGGAACCCCAGCATTTT. This codes for CASSQDTREPQHF.

This clonotype has just a few counts. J is TRBJ1-4 and V is TRBV27; possibly TRBD1 for D (6 bases). Deletions cut 4 bases from V and 7 bases from J, with 16 bases between. The CDR3 contains 15 residues. The germline gives CDR1 MNHEY, CDR2 SMNVEV (reference sequence). The CDR3 loop reads CASSSSGTHFEKLFF. The CDR3 coding sequence is TGTGCCAGCAGTTCCTCCGGGACACATTTTGAAAAACTGTTTTTT. Complete variable domain (other parts from reference TRBV27 and TRBJ1-4): EAQVTQNPRYLITVTGKKLTVTCSQNMNHEYMSWYRQDPGLGLRQIYYSMNVEVTDKGDVPEGYKVSRKEKRNFPLILESPSPNQTSLYFCASSSSGTHFEKLFFGSGTQLSVL.

This clonotype was detected many times. The J gene is TRBJ2-7, the V gene TRBV29-1; 8 bases agree with TRBD1. CDR1 SQVTM and CDR2 ANQGSEA come from the germline V gene. The CDR3 loop spans 11 amino acids. Trimming removed 4 bases from V and 12 bases from J; junction bases left unmatched: 8. CDR3 loop: CSVGYQGATYF. The CDR3 nucleotides read TGCAGCGTTGGGTACCAGGGGGCCACGTACTTC.

The chain is built from TRBV5-1 and TRBJ2-3, with TRBD2 matching over 7 bases. Germline V gene data show CDR1 as SGHRS and CDR2 as YFSETQ. The CDR3 runs 19 residues. V gave up 1 base and J gave up 2 bases; unmatched junction bases: 16. The CDR3 protein is CASSLTPSSSGAYTDTQYF. CDR3 sequence (DNA): TGCGCCAGCAGCTTGACGCCATCATCCAGCGGGGCCTACACAGATACGCAGTATTTT.

At least ten counts were recorded for this clonotype. CDR3 region: CASSLVFLAGEDTQYF. The CDR3 nucleotides read TGTGCCAGCAGCTTAGTCTTCCTAGCGGGGGAAGATACGCAGTATTTT. This sequence joins TRBV11-2 and TRBJ2-3; 10 nucleotides match TRBD2. Trimming at V came to 1 base and at J to 5 bases, leaving 6 bases not matched to a gene. CDR3 size: 16 residues. CDR1 SGHAT and CDR2 FQNNGV come from the germline V gene. Using reference TRBV11-2 and TRBJ2-3 for the parts outside the CDR3, the full variable domain is EAGVAQSPRYKIIEKRQSVAFWCNPISGHATLYWYQQILGQGPKLLIQFQNNGVVDDSQLPKDRFSAERLKGVDSTLKIQPAKLEDSAVYLCASSLVFLAGEDTQYFGPGTRLTVL.

The chain is built from TRBV2 and TRBJ1-4; D remains unclear. Germline CDR1 reads SNHLY; CDR2 reads FYNNEI. This CDR3 has 15 amino acids. Trimming took off 7 bases at V and 1 base at J, with 13 bases between the two ends. CDR3 nucleotide sequence: TGTGCCAGCAAAACCCCCCGGGGAACTAATGAAAAACTGTTTTTT. Amino acid sequence: CASKTPRGTNEKLFF.

The chain combines TRBV25-1 with TRBJ2-7; D might be TRBD2 (6 bases). CDR1 and CDR2 (germline): MGHDK, SYGVNS. This CDR3 has 13 amino acids. V lost 6 bases, J lost 5 bases, and 14 bases lay in between. The CDR3 DNA reads as TGTGCCAGCAGGGACCGACGGGGGAACGAGCAGTACTTC. It codes for CASRDRRGNEQYF.

This clonotype was found a few times. The rearrangement links TRBV12-3 or TRBV12-4 to TRBJ2-2; the D gene could be TRBD1 or TRBD2 (6 bases each). V lost 7 bases to trimming and J lost 4 bases, with 22 bases between them. This CDR3 has 17 residues. The CDR3 DNA follows: TGTGCCAGCATTCCCAACTTGGGGGGCGCGGGCACCGGGGAGCTGTTTTTT. Its protein is CASIPNLGGAGTGELFF.

This clonotype was detected many times. The J gene is TRBJ2-3, the V gene TRBV10-3; 9 bases are a match to TRBD1. V was pared by 4 bases and J by 4 bases, with 9 bases of the junction left unmatched. CDR3 size: 16 residues. CDR1 is ENHRY and CDR2 is SYGVKD in the germline V gene. CDR3 protein: CAISAQPGQGPDTQYF. In DNA form, the CDR3 reads TGTGCCATCAGTGCACAGCCGGGACAGGGCCCAGATACGCAGTATTTT.

This clonotype was seen at least ten times. A read error may produce the germline difference seen at one junction end. The chain carries TRBV12-3 or TRBV12-4 and TRBJ1-2; D not resolved. This CDR3 is 13 amino acids long. The CDR3 protein is CASRLERVSGYTF. CDR3 coding DNA: TGTGCCAGCAGGTTAGAGCGGGTGAGCGGCTACACCTTC.

The sample holds a few counts of this clonotype. V usage is TRBV14 and J usage is TRBJ1-2; 10 nucleotides line up with TRBD1. This CDR3 has 18 residues. Germline assignment: CDR1 SGHDN and CDR2 FVKESK. Trimming at V came to 1 base and at J to 8 bases, leaving 16 bases not matched to a gene. In DNA, the CDR3 is TGTGCCAGCAGCCAAGCCCCGGGACAGGGGCACTCAGGCTTCGGCTACACCTTC. As protein: CASSQAPGQGHSGFGYTF.

The chain couples TRBV5-1 to TRBJ2-3; 8 positions agree with TRBD1. V gave up 4 bases and J gave up 0 bases; unmatched junction bases: 7. Germline V CDR1 and CDR2: SGHRS, YFSETQ. The CDR3 runs to 16 residues. As DNA, the CDR3 is TGCGCCAGCAGCAGCTCCCGGGACAGGAGCACAGATACGCAGTATTTT. Amino acid sequence: CASSSSRDRSTDTQYF. The full variable domain, completed using reference TRBV5-1 and TRBJ2-3, is KAGVTQTPRYLIKTRGQQVTLSCSPISGHRSVSWYQQTPGQGLQFLFEYFSETQRNKGNFPGRFSGRQFSNSRSEMNVSTLELGDSALYLCASSSSRDRSTDTQYFGPGTRLTVL.

This chain links TRBV7-2 with TRBJ1-1; 9 nucleotides line up with TRBD1. The germline CDR1 and CDR2 sequences are SGHTA and FQGNSA. The trim removed 5 bases at V and 10 bases at J, leaving 5 bases unmatched. The CDR3 consists of 12 residues. The CDR3 DNA sequence: TGTGCCAGCAGCCTCGACAGGGGGAGAGCTTTCTTT. Translation gives CASSLDRGRAFF.

This clonotype turned up a few times. The chain has TRBV6-2 or TRBV6-3 and TRBJ1-1; 9 bases are a match to TRBD1. CDR1 and CDR2 from the germline V gene are MNHEY and SVGEGT. This CDR3 region has 14 residues. V lost 7 bases, J lost 7 bases, and 10 bases stayed unmatched. The CDR3 protein is CASIDGTGPDEAFF. The DNA of the CDR3 is TGTGCCAGCATAGATGGGACAGGGCCTGATGAAGCTTTCTTT.

This clonotype was seen a handful of times. V and J are TRBV12-3 or TRBV12-4 and TRBJ1-5, with D tentatively TRBD1 (6 bases). The CDR3 is made up of 15 amino acids. V lost 8 bases and J lost 0, with 14 bases in between. The CDR3, as DNA: TGTGCCAGCGCTGCGGACAGCCATAGCAATCAGCCCCAGCATTTT. Its protein is CASAADSHSNQPQHF.

This clonotype was found a few times. This chain joins TRBV5-1 and TRBJ2-3; D not certain. The V end lost 4 bases, the J end lost 2 bases, and 8 bases lay between the germline ends. Germline V gene lookup returns CDR1 SGHRS and CDR2 YFSETQ. The CDR3 consists of 13 residues. The CDR3 coding sequence is TGCGCCAGCAGCACGATACTCACAGATACGCAGTATTTT. Residues: CASSTILTDTQYF. Drawing the rest from reference TRBV5-1 and TRBJ2-3, the complete variable domain is KAGVTQTPRYLIKTRGQQVTLSCSPISGHRSVSWYQQTPGQGLQFLFEYFSETQRNKGNFPGRFSGRQFSNSRSEMNVSTLELGDSALYLCASSTILTDTQYFGPGTRLTVL.

This clonotype appeared many times. The gene calls are TRBV5-1 and TRBJ2-5, with D possibly matching TRBD1 (5 bases). Trimming took 5 bases from V and 4 from J, leaving 12 bases between them. This CDR3 is built from 13 residues. Germline V gives CDR1 SGHRS, CDR2 YFSETQ. The CDR3 protein is CASSSRVGETQYF. The CDR3 DNA reads as TGCGCCAGCAGTTCCAGGGTAGGAGAGACCCAGTACTTC.

Ten or more counts support this clonotype. The J gene is TRBJ2-7, the V gene TRBV24-1; a possible D gene is TRBD2 (7 bases). Germline CDR1 KGHDR, CDR2 SFDVKD. V was shortened by 3 bases and J by 0 bases, with 35 bases between the two germline ends. The CDR3 extends over 23 amino acids. The CDR3 DNA reads as TGTGCCACCAGTGATCTTTCCCCGGCAGGGGAGGGATCTGGCAGGGACCCCTCCTACGAGCAGTACGTC. Its translation: CATSDLSPAGEGSGRDPSYEQYV.

The chain links TRBV7-2 to TRBJ2-3; 7 bases line up with TRBD1. Germline trimming cut 2 bases from V and 6 bases from J; bases unmatched to any gene: 8. Germline CDR1 SGHTA, CDR2 FQGNSA. The CDR3 spans 15 residues. Here the CDR3 reads CASSLQGDTGDTQYF. In DNA, the CDR3 is TGTGCCAGCAGCTTACAGGGGGATACCGGGGATACGCAGTATTTT.

The table lists this clonotype with many counts. The V and J genes are TRBV12-3 or TRBV12-4 and TRBJ1-1; 11 bases are shared with TRBD1. V lost 6 bases and J lost 1; bases outside the gene matches: 13. The CDR3 extends over 18 amino acids. This chain's CDR3 is CASRDRDRGFIRNTEAFF. For the CDR3, the DNA is TGTGCCAGCAGAGACCGGGACAGGGGGTTTATCCGGAACACTGAAGCTTTCTTT.

Only a few counts were recorded for this clonotype. The CDR3 is CASSFSSGGASDTQYF. CDR3 nucleotide sequence: TGTGCCAGCAGCTTCTCTAGCGGGGGGGCCTCGGATACGCAGTATTTT. The chain employs TRBV11-1 and TRBJ2-3; 12 bases are shared with TRBD2. Per the germline V gene, CDR1 is SGHAT and CDR2 is FQDESV (reference sequence). After removal of 3 bases from V and 6 bases from J, the junction contained 7 bases not matched to a gene. The CDR3 length is 16 residues.

The chain joins TRBV7-9 to TRBJ1-2; possible D gene TRBD1, 6 bases. Germline V CDR1 and CDR2: SEHNR, FQNEAQ (reference sequence). V dropped 1 base and J dropped 4 bases, with 13 bases sitting between them. The CDR3 contains 15 residues. The CDR3 nucleotides are TGTGCCAGCAGCTTAGACACCGGGACACCCTATGGCTACACCTTC. Amino acid sequence: CASSLDTGTPYGYTF.

Concerning this clonotype itself: One end of the junction fails to match germline, which may point to a read error. In DNA, the CDR3 is TGTGCCAGCAGGTCAACAGGGAACTCTGAAGCTTTCTTT. This encodes CASRSTGNSEAFF. The chain uses TRBV2 and TRBJ1-1; a weak D match, TRBD1 (6 bases). The CDR3 consists of 13 residues. Germline V gene sequence: CDR1 SNHLY, CDR2 FYNNEI.

This clonotype was counted a few times. V gene TRBV3-1 combines with J gene TRBJ1-4; D is possibly TRBD1 (6 bases). The CDR3 is made up of 14 amino acids. The germline V gene has CDR1 LGHDT and CDR2 YNNKEL (reference sequence). V shed 4 bases and J shed 2 bases, with 8 bases lying between them. In DNA, the CDR3 is TGTGCCAGCAGCCGGACAGAGACTAATGAAAAACTGTTTTTT. This translates into CASSRTETNEKLFF.